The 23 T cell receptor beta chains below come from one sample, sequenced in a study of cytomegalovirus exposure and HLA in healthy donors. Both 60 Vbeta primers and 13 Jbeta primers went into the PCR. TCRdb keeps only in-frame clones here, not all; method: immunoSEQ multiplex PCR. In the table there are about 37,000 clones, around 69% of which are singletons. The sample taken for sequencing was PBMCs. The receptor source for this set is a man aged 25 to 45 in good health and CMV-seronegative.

This CDR3 is CASTPGQGRYGYTF. As DNA, the CDR3 is TGTGCCAGTACCCCGGGACAGGGTCGCTATGGCTACACCTTC. V is TRBV19 and J is TRBJ1-2; TRBD1 matches at 9 bases. The germline gives CDR1 LNHDA, CDR2 SQIVND (reference sequence). J was trimmed by 4 bases and V by 7 bases; bases with no gene match: 7. The CDR3 has 14 residues.

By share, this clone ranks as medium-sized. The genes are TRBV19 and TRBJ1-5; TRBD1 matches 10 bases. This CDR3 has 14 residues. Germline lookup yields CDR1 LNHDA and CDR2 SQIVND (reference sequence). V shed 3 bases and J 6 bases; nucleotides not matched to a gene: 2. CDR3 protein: CASSIGTGAQPQHF. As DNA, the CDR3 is TGTGCCAGTAGTATCGGGACAGGGGCTCAGCCCCAGCATTTT.

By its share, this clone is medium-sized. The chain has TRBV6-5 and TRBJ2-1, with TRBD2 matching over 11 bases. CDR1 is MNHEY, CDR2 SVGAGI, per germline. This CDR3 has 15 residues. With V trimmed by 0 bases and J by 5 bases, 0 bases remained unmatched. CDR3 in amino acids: CASSYSSGGDNEQFF. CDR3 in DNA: TGTGCCAGCAGTTACTCTAGCGGGGGGGACAATGAGCAGTTCTTC.

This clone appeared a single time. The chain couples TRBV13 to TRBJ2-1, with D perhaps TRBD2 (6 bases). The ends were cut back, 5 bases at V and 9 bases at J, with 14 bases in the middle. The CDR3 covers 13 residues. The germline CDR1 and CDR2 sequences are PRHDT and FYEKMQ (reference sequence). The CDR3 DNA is TGTGCCAGCAGCGTCGGAGGGAGAGGTGAGCAGTTCTTC. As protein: CASSVGGRGEQFF.

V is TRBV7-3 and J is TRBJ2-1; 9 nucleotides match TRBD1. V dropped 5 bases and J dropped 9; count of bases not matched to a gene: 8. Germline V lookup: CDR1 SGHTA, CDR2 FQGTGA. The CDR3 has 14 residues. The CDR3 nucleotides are TGTGCCAGCAGCCCAACTACAGGGGGCGTTGAGCAGTTCTTC. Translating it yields CASSPTTGGVEQFF.

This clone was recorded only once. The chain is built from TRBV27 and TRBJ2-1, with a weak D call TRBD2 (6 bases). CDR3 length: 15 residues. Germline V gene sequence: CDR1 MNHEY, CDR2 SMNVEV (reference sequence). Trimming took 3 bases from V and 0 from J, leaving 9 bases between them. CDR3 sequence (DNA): TGTGCCAGCAGTTTGGGACTTAGCTCCTACAATGAGCAGTTCTTC. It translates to CASSLGLSSYNEQFF.

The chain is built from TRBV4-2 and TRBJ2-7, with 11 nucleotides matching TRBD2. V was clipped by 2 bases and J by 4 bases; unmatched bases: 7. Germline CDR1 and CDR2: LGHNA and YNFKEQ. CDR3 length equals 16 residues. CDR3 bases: TGTGCCAGCAGCCAACGAACTAGCGGGAGTAAGTACGAGCAGTACTTC. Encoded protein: CASSQRTSGSKYEQYF.

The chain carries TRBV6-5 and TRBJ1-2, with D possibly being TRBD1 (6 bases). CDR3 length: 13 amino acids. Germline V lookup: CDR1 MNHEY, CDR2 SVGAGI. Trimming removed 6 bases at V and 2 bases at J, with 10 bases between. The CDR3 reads CASRRDRNYGYTF. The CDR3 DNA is TGTGCCAGCAGACGTGACAGGAACTATGGCTACACCTTC.

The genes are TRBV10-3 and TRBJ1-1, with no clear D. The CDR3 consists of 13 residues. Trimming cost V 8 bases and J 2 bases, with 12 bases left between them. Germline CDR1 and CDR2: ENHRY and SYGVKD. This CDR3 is CAIQPGINTEAFF. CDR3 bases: TGTGCCATCCAGCCAGGAATAAACACTGAAGCTTTCTTT.

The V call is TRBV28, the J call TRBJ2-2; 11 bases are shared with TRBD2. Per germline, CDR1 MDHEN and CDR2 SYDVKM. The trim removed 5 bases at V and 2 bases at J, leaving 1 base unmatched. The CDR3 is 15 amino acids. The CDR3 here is CASSLAGGNTGELFF. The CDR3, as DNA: TGTGCCAGCAGTCTAGCGGGAGGAAACACCGGGGAGCTGTTTTTT. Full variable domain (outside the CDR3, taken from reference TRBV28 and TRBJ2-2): DVKVTQSSRYLVKRTGEKVFLECVQDMDHENMFWYRQDPGLGLRLIYFSYDVKMKEKGDIPEGYSVSREKKERFSLILESASTNQTSMYLCASSLAGGNTGELFFGEGSRLTVL.

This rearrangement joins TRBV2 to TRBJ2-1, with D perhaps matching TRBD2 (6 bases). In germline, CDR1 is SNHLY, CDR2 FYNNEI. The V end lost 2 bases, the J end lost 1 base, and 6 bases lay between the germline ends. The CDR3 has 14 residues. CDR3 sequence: CASSELASYNEQFF. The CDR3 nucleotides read TGTGCCAGCAGTGAACTAGCGTCCTACAATGAGCAGTTCTTC. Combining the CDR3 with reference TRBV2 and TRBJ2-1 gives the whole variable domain EPEVTQTPSHQVTQMGQEVILRCVPISNHLYFYWYRQILGQKVEFLVSFYNNEISEKSEIFDDQFSVERPDGSNFTLKIRSTKLEDSAMYFCASSELASYNEQFFGPGTRLTVL.

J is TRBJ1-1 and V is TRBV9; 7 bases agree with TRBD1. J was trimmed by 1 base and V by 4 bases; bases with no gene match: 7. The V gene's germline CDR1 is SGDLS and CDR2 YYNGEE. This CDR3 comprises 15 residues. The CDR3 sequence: CASSKWDSANTEAFF. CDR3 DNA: TGTGCCAGCAGCAAATGGGACAGTGCGAACACTGAAGCTTTCTTT.

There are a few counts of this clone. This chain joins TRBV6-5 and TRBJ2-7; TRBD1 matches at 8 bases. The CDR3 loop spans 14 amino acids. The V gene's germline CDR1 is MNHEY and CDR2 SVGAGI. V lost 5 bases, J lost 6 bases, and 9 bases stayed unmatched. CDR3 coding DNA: TGTGCCAGCAGTCGGTCGGGACAGGCAAGCGAGCAGTACTTC. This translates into CASSRSGQASEQYF.

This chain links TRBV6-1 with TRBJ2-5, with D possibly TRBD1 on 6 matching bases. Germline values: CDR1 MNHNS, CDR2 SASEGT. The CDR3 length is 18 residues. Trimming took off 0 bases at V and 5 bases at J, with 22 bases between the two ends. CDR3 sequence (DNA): TGTGCCAGCAGTGAAGCGCCCTCAAGACAGGCCCCGTGGGAGACCCAGTACTTC. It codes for CASSEAPSRQAPWETQYF.

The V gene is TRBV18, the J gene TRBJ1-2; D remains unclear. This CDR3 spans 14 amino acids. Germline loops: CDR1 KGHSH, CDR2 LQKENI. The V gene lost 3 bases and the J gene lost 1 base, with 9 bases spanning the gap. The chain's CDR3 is CASSPGTDNYGYTF. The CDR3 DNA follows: TGTGCCAGCTCACCGGGCACAGATAACTATGGCTACACCTTC. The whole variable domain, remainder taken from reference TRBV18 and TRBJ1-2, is NAGVMQNPRHLVRRRGQEARLRCSPMKGHSHVYWYRQLPEEGLKFMVYLQKENIIDESGMPKERFSAEFPKEGPSILRIQQVVRGDSAAYFCASSPGTDNYGYTFGSGTRLTVV.

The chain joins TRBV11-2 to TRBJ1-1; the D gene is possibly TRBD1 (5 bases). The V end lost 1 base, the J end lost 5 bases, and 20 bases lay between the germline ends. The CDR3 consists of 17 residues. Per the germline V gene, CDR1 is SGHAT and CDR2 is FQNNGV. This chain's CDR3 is CASSLARWGEEETEAFF. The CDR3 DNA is TGTGCCAGCAGCTTAGCCAGATGGGGGGAAGAGGAAACTGAAGCTTTCTTT. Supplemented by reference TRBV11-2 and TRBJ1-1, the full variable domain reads EAGVAQSPRYKIIEKRQSVAFWCNPISGHATLYWYQQILGQGPKLLIQFQNNGVVDDSQLPKDRFSAERLKGVDSTLKIQPAKLEDSAVYLCASSLARWGEEETEAFFGQGTRLTVV.

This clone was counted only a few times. CDR3 protein: CASSSDRGRSGNTIYF. The CDR3 nucleotides read TGTGCCAGCAGCTCCGACAGGGGGCGATCTGGAAACACCATATATTTT. This chain links TRBV5-4 with TRBJ1-3; 10 bases align to TRBD1. Germline V lookup: CDR1 SGHNT, CDR2 YYREEE (reference sequence). With 3 bases clipped from V and 1 base from J, the junction kept 4 bases outside the gene matches. The CDR3 has 16 amino acids. Together with reference TRBV5-4 and TRBJ1-3, the CDR3 gives the full variable domain: ETGVTQSPTHLIKTRGQQVTLRCSSQSGHNTVSWYQQALGQGPQFIFQYYREEENGRGNFPPRFSGLQFPNYSSELNVNALELDDSALYLCASSSDRGRSGNTIYFGEGSWLTVV.

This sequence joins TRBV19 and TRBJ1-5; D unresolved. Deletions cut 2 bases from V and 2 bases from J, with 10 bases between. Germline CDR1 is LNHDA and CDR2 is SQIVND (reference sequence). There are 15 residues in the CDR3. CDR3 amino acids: CASSIPGGGNQPQHF. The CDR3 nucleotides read TGTGCCAGTAGTATACCCGGAGGTGGCAATCAGCCCCAGCATTTT.

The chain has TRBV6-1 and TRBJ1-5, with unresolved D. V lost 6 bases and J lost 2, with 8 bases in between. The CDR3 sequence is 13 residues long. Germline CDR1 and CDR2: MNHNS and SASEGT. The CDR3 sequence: CASRRNGNQPQHF. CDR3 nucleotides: TGTGCCAGCAGGCGGAACGGCAATCAGCCCCAGCATTTT.

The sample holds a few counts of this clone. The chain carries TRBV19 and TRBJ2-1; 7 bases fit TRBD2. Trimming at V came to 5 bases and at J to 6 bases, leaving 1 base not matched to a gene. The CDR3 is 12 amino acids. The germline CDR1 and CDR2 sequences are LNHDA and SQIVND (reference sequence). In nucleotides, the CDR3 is TGTGCCAGTAGTGGGACTACCAATGAGCAGTTCTTC. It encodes CASSGTTNEQFF.

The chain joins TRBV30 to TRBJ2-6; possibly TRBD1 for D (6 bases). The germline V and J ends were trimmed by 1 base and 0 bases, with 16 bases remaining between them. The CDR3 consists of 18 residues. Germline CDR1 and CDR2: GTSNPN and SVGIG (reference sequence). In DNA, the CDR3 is TGTGCCTGGAGTGAGTCGGTCAGGGGATTCTCTGGGGCCAACGTCCTGACTTTC. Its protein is CAWSESVRGFSGANVLTF.

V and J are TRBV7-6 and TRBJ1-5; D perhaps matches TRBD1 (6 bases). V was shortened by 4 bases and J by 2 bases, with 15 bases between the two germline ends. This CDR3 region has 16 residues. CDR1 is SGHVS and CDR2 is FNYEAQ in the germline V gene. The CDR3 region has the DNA TGTGCCAGCAGCTCCCTTCGGGGGGCTGGCAATCAGCCCCAGCATTTT. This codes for CASSSLRGAGNQPQHF.

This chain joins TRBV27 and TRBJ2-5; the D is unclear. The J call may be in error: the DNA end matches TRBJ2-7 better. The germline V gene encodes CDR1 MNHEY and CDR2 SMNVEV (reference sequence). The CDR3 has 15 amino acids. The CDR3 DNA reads TGTGCCAGCAGTTTCCAACTAATGCCCCGCTACGAGCAGTACTTC. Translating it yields CASSFQLMPRYEQYF.